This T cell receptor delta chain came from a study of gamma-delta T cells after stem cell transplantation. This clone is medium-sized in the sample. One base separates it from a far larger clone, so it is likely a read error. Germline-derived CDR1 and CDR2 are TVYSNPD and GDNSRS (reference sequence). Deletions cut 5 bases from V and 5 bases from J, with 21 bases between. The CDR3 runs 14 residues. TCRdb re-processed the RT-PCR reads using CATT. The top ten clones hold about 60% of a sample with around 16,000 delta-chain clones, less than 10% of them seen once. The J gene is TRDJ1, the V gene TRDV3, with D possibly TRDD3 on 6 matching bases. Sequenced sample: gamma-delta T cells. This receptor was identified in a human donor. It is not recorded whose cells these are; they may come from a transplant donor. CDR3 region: CALSSHDLGDKLIF. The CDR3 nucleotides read TGTGCCCTCTCCTCCCACGACCTGGGGGATAAACTCATCTTT.